The rows below give T cell receptor beta chains drawn from one sample of a study of blood T cell repertoires in COVID-19. The assay was immunoSEQ multiplex PCR, and TCRdb's table has in-frame clones only and misses some. Of approximately 290,000 clones listed, roughly 90% are singletons. Material for sequencing was peripheral blood. The source of these receptors is a man younger than 30 with active or convalescent COVID-19. The CDR3 runs from the conserved cysteine through the conserved F or W. The order of the fields is clone size, J gene, V gene, D gene, CDR3 DNA, CDR3 protein. The D gene is left open where the match is weak. Clone size is given for some rows only: seen once, a few or many times, or a class if the clone is expanded.

-	TRBJ2-1	TRBV4-1	-	TGCGCCAGCAGCCAAGACAACAGGGCTGGCAATGAGCAGTTCTTC	CASSQDNRAGNEQFF
once	TRBJ2-1	TRBV27	-	TGTGCCACCGGTACGATCAATGAGCAGTTCTTC	CATGTINEQFF
-	TRBJ2-2	TRBV10-3	TRBD1	TGTGCCATCAGTGGGACAGGGACCGGGGAGCTGTTTTTT	CAISGTGTGELFF
-	TRBJ2-3	TRBV10-3	-	TGTGCCATCAGTGAGTCTTATCTGGAGCGGGGCACAGATACGCAGTATTTT	CAISESYLERGTDTQYF
once	TRBJ2-7	TRBV9	TRBD2	TGTGCCAGCAGCGTAGCGGCTAGCGGAGCCTACGAGCAGTACTTC	CASSVAASGAYEQYF
-	TRBJ2-5	TRBV29-1	-	TGCAGCGTTGCGGTCCTTGTCGGGACCCAGTACTTC	CSVAVLVGTQYF
-	TRBJ2-7	TRBV6-5	-	TGTGCCAGCAGATCAAGGGGGTACTACGAGCAGTACTTC	CASRSRGYYEQYF
-	TRBJ1-2	TRBV19	TRBD1	TGTGCCAGTAGTATAGTAACCATCGAGGGGGCGGTGGATGGCTACACCTTC	CASSIVTIEGAVDGYTF
-	TRBJ2-1	TRBV6-5	TRBD2	TGTGCCAGCAGTTACGGGGTGCGGGGGGGCAACAATGAGCAGTTCTTC	CASSYGVRGGNNEQFF
-	TRBJ2-5	TRBV10-1	TRBD2	TGCGCCAGCAGTTCGTCTGTTGGAGGGCGGACTAGGCAGTACTTC	CASSSSVGGRTRQYF
-	TRBJ2-2	TRBV5-8	-	TGTGCCAGCAGCTGGGGACGGGGGAGCACCGGGGAGCTGTTTTTT	CASSWGRGSTGELFF
few	TRBJ1-2	TRBV4-3	-	TGCGCCAGCAGCCAAGCTGACAGGCCGAGTAACTATGGCTACACCTTC	CASSQADRPSNYGYTF
-	TRBJ2-7	TRBV7-9	TRBD1	TGTGCCAGCAGCCAAATTGGGACAGCCTCCTACGAGCAGTACTTC	CASSQIGTASYEQYF
-	TRBJ1-5	TRBV5-6	-	TGTGCCAGCAGCTTGAGGGGGAGGGTTAGCAATCAGCCCCAGCATTTT	CASSLRGRVSNQPQHF
-	TRBJ1-1	TRBV18	-	TGTGCCAGCTCACCACCGGAGGGATCGAACACTGAAGCTTTCTTT	CASSPPEGSNTEAFF
-	TRBJ2-7	TRBV4-1	-	TGCGCCAGCAGCCAATATACCGGGACAACGTCCTACGAGCAGTACTTC	CASSQYTGTTSYEQYF
-	TRBJ1-6	TRBV6-1	-	TGTGCCAGCAGTGAAATCTTGGGCAGGGCAAATTCACCCCTCCACTTT	CASSEILGRANSPLHF
-	TRBJ1-1	TRBV28	TRBD1	TGTGCCAGCAGTTTGGGACAGATGAACACTGAAGCTTTCTTT	CASSLGQMNTEAFF
-	TRBJ2-5	TRBV5-1	TRBD1	TGCGCCAGCAGCTTGGGGGACAGAAGGTACCAAGAGACCCAGTACTTC	CASSLGDRRYQETQYF
-	TRBJ2-3	TRBV4-2	TRBD2	TGTGCCAGCAGCCGGGTAGGTAGCGGGACGTATACGCAGTATTTT	CASSRVGSGTYTQYF